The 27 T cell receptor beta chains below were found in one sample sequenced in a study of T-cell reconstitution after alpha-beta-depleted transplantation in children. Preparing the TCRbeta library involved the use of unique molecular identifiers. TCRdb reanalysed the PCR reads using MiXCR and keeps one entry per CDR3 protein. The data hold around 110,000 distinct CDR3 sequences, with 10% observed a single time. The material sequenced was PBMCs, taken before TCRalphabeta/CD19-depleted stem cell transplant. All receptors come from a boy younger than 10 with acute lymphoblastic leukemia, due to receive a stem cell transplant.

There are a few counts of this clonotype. This chain's CDR3 is CASSWDRGSYNEQFF. The CDR3 nucleotides are TGTGCCAGCAGCTGGGACAGGGGATCTTACAATGAGCAGTTCTTC. This sequence joins TRBV7-6 and TRBJ2-1, with 10 bases identical to TRBD1. Germline CDR1 is SGHVS and CDR2 is FNYEAQ. J lost 4 bases, V lost 4 bases, and 4 bases had no gene match. CDR3 size: 15 residues.

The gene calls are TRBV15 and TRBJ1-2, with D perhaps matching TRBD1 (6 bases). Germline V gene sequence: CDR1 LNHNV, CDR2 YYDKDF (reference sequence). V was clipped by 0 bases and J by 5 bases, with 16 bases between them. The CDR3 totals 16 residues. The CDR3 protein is CATSRDRQGSTYGYTF. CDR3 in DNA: TGTGCCACCAGCAGAGATCGGCAGGGGTCTACATATGGCTACACCTTC.

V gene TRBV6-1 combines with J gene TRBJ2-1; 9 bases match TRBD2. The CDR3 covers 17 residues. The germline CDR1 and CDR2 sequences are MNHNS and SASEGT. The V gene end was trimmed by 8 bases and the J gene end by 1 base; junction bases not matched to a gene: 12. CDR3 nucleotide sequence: TGTGCCAGCGGGAGACTAGCGGCCGGACTTTCCTACAATGAGCAGTTCTTC. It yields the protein CASGRLAAGLSYNEQFF.

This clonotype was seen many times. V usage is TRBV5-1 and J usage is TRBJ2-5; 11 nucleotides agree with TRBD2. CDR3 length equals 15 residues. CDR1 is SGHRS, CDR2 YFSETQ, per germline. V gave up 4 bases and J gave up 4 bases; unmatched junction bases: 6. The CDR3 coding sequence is TGCGCCAGCAGCCCCCGAGGACTAGCGGGAGAGACCCAGTACTTC. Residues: CASSPRGLAGETQYF.

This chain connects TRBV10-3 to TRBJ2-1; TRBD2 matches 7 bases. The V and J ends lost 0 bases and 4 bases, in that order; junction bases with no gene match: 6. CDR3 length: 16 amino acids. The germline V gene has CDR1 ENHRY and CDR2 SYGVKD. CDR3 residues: CAISESGGWYYNEQFF. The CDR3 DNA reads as TGTGCCATCAGTGAGTCGGGAGGGTGGTATTACAATGAGCAGTTCTTC.

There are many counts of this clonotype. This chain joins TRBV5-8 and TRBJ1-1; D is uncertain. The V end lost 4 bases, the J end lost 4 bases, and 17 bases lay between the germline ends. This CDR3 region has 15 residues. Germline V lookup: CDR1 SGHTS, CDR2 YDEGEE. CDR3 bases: TGTGCCAGCAGCCGGCAGGTCCAATTAAGCACTGAAGCTTTCTTT. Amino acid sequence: CASSRQVQLSTEAFF. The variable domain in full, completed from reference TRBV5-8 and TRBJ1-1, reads EAGVTQSPTHLIKTRGQQATLRCSPISGHTSVYWYQQALGLGLQFLLWYDEGEERNRGNFPPRFSGRQFPNYSSELNVNALELEDSALYLCASSRQVQLSTEAFFGQGTRLTVV.

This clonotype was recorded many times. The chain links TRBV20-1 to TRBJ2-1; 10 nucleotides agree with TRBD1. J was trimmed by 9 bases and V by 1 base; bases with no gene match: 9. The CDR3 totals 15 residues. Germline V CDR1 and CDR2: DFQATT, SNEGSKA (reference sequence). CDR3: CSARGSGTGVREQFF. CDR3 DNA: TGCAGTGCTAGAGGCAGCGGGACAGGGGTCCGTGAGCAGTTCTTC.

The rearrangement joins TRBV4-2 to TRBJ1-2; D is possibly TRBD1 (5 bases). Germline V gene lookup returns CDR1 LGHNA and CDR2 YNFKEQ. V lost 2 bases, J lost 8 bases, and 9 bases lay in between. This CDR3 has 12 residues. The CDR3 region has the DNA TGTGCCAGCAGCCAATTGGGGGAGGGCTACACCTTC. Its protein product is CASSQLGEGYTF.

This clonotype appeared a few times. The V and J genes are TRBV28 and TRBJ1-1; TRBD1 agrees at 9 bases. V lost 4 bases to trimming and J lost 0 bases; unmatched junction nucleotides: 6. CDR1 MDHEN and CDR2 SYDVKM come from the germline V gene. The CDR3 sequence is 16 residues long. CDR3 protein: CASSSGTGSMNTEAFF. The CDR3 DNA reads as TGTGCCAGCAGTTCCGGGACAGGGAGCATGAACACTGAAGCTTTCTTT.

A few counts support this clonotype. CDR3 amino acids: CSVGAVDAYEQYF. In DNA form, the CDR3 reads TGCAGCGTTGGGGCAGTAGATGCCTACGAGCAGTACTTC. The V and J genes are TRBV29-1 and TRBJ2-7; no reliable D call. V lost 4 bases and J lost 2, with 12 bases in between. This CDR3 contains 13 residues. Germline CDR1 reads SQVTM; CDR2 reads ANQGSEA.

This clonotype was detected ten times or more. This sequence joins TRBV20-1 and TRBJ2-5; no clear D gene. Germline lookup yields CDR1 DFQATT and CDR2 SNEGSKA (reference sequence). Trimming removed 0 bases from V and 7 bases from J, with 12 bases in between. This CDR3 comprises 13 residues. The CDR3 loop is CSARESVDMTQYF. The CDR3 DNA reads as TGCAGTGCTAGAGAGTCGGTGGATATGACCCAGTACTTC.

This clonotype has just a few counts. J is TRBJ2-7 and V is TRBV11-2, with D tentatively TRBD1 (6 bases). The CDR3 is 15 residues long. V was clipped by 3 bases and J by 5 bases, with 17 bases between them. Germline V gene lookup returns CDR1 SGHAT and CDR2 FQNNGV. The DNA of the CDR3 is TGTGCCAGCAGCTTTGTCCCCACAGGGATCCACGAGCAGTACTTC. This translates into CASSFVPTGIHEQYF. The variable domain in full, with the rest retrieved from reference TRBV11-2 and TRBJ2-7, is EAGVAQSPRYKIIEKRQSVAFWCNPISGHATLYWYQQILGQGPKLLIQFQNNGVVDDSQLPKDRFSAERLKGVDSTLKIQPAKLEDSAVYLCASSFVPTGIHEQYFGPGTRLTVT.

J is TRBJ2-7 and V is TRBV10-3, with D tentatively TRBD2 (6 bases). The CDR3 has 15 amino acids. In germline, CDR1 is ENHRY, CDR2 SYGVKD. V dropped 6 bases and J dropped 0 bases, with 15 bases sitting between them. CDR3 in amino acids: CAISFGTLTSYEQYF. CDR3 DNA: TGTGCCATCAGCTTCGGGACTTTAACCTCCTACGAGCAGTACTTC.

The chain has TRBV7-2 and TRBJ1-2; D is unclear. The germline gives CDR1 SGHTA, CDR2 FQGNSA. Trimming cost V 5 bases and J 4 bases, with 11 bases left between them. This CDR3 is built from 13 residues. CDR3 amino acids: CASSRAGSYGYTF. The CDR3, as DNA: TGTGCCAGCAGCCGCGCGGGATCCTATGGCTACACCTTC.

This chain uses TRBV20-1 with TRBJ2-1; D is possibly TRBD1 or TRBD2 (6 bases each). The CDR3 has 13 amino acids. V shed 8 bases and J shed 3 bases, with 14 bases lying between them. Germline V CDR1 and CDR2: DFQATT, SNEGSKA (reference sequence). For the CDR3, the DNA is TGCAGTAGTCAGAGGGGGGTCTACAATGAGCAGTTCTTC. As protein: CSSQRGVYNEQFF.

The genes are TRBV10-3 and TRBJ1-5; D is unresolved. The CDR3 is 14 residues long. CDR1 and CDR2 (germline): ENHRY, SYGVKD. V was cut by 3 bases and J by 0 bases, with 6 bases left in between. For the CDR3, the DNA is TGTGCCATCAGTGATGGGTATAGCAATCAGCCCCAGCATTTT. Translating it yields CAISDGYSNQPQHF.

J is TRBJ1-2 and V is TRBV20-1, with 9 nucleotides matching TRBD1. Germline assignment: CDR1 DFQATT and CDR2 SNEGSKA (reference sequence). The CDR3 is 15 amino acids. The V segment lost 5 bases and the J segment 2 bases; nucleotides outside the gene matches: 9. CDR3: CSADDTGQGNYGYTF. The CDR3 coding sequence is TGCAGTGCTGACGATACGGGACAGGGCAACTATGGCTACACCTTC.

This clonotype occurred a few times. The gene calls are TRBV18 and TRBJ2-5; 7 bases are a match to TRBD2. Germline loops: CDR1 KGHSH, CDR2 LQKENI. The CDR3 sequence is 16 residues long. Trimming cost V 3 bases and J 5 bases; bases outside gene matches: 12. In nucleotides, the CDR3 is TGTGCCAGCTCACCGGGAATAGCGGGTCTCCGGGAGACCCAGTACTTC. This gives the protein CASSPGIAGLRETQYF.

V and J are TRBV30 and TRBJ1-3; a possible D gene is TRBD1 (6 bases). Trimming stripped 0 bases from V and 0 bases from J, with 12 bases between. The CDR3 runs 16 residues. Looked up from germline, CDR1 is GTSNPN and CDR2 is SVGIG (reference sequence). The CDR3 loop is CAWSVGTPSSGNTIYF. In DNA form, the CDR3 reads TGTGCCTGGAGTGTAGGGACACCGAGCTCTGGAAACACCATATATTTT.

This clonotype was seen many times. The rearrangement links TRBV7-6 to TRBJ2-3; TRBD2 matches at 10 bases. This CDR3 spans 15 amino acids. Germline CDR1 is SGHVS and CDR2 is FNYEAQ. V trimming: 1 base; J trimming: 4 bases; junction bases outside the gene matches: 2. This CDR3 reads CASSLGSGGPDTQYF. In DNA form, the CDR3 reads TGTGCCAGCAGCTTAGGTAGCGGGGGGCCAGATACGCAGTATTTT.

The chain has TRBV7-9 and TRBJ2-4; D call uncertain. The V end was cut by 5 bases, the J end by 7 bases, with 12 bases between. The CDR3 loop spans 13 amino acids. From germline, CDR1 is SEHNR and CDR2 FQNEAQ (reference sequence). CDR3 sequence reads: CASSPRVLNIQYF. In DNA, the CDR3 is TGTGCCAGCAGCCCCCGGGTACTGAACATTCAGTACTTC.

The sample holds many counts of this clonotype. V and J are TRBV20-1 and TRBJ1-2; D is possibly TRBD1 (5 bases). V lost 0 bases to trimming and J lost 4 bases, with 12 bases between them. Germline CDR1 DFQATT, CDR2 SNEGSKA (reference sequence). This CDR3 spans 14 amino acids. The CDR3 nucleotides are TGCAGTGCTAGAGATGACACAGGTCCCTATGGCTACACCTTC. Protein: CSARDDTGPYGYTF.

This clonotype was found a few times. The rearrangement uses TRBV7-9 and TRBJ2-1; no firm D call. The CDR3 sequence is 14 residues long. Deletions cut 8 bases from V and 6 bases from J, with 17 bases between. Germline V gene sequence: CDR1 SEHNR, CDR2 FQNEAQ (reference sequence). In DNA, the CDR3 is TGTGCCAGCGCACAAAACTTAGGAGCCAATGAGCAGTTCTTC. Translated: CASAQNLGANEQFF.

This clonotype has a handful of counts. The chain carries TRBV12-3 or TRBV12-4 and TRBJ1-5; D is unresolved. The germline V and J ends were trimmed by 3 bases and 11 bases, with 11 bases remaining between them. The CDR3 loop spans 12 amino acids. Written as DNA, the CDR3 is TGTGCCAGCAGTTTGTCCGGGTTGGCCCAGCATTTT. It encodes CASSLSGLAQHF.

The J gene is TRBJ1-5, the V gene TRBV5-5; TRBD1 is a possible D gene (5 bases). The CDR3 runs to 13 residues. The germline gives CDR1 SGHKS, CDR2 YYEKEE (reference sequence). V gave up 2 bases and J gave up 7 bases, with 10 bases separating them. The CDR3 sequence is CASSFRAEQPQHF. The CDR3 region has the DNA TGTGCCAGCAGCTTCAGGGCTGAGCAGCCCCAGCATTTT.

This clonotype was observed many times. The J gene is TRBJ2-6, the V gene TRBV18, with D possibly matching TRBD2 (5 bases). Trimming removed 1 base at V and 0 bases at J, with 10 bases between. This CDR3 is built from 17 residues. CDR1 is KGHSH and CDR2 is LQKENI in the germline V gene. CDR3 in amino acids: CASSPRTGNSGANVLTF. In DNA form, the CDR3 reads TGTGCCAGCTCACCACGGACGGGAAACTCTGGGGCCAACGTCCTGACTTTC. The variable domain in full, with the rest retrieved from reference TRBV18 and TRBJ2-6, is NAGVMQNPRHLVRRRGQEARLRCSPMKGHSHVYWYRQLPEEGLKFMVYLQKENIIDESGMPKERFSAEFPKEGPSILRIQQVVRGDSAAYFCASSPRTGNSGANVLTFGAGSRLTVL.

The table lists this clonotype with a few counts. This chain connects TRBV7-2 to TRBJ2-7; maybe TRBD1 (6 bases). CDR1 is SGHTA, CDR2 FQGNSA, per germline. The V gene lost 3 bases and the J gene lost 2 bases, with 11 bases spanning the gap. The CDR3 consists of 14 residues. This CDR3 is CASSFGTSTYEQYF. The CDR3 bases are TGTGCCAGCAGCTTCGGGACATCCACCTACGAGCAGTACTTC.